This paragraph reports one TCR beta chain. What it binds is unknown. The entry originates in a study of blood T cells in healthy people across ages. Study-level results: Diversity of TCR beta per million T cells declined in a roughly linear way with age. There were more naive CD4+ cells and higher diversity in long-lived donors than in aged donors.

Primers used in a second PCR of about 7 to 11 cycles were a sample-barcoded 5' primer and a J-beta primer mix. TCRdb reprocessed the 5' RACE reads with MiXCR, giving one entry per CDR3 protein. The repertoire consists of around 1.5 million distinct CDR3 sequences, with about 35% occurring once and the leading ten covering approximately 10%. The sequenced material came from blood. The receptor was derived from a woman in her twenties or thirties in good health.

CDR3: CASSTGLETTEAFF. CDR3 DNA sequence: TGCGCCAGCAGCACAGGATTGGAGACCACTGAAGCTTTCTTT. The chain has TRBV5-1 and TRBJ1-1; tentatively, D is TRBD1 (5 bases). The ends were cut back, 4 bases at V and 4 bases at J, with 14 bases in the middle. There are 14 residues in the CDR3. Germline V CDR1 and CDR2: SGHRS, YFSETQ.